This paragraph covers one TCR beta chain sequence. Its target is not known. This record comes from a study of T cells in localized non-small cell lung cancer. Study-wide findings and caveats: There were a median roughly 62 of the top 100 tumor clones appearing in adjacent lung.

Some clones are missing from TCRdb's copy, which holds only in-frame ones; the method was immunoSEQ multiplex PCR. Of approximately 28,000 clones detected, approximately 90% appear once; the ten largest clones hold 28%. The sequence was obtained from a female donor older than 55 with stage I lung adenocarcinoma. Sequencing used peripheral blood, obtained before any cancer treatment.

The CDR3 spells CASSLVDRVQETQYF. CDR3 DNA sequence: TGTGCCAGCAGCTTGGTGGACAGGGTCCAAGAGACCCAGTACTTC. The chain couples TRBV5-4 to TRBJ2-5, with TRBD1 matching over 8 bases. CDR1 is SGHNT and CDR2 is YYREEE in the germline V gene (reference sequence). The CDR3 contains 15 residues. V shed 0 bases and J 1 base; nucleotides not matched to a gene: 2.